The present T cell receptor (beta chain) was sequenced within a study of T cells in Graves' hyperthyroidism and ophthalmopathy. About the study: Peripheral blood specimens were obtained at initial diagnosis, prior to any treatment.

General study points: Peripheral blood also featured most of the thyroid clonotypes expanded above 0.001.

Concerning this clonotype: Its antigen is unidentified.

CDR3 length: 20 residues. Germline V CDR1 and CDR2: SGHRS, YFSETQ. V lost 1 base, J lost 7 bases, and 30 bases lay in between. The CDR3 regions of TCR beta were amplified from RNA transcripts. The study used the HTBI primer set for a first-round RT-PCR of the TCR CDR3. A single record per CDR3 protein comes from TCRdb applying MiXCR to the multiplex PCR reads. This table holds over 350,000 distinct CDR3 sequences, 11% to 15% found once. The specimen was blood. This TCR derives from a man aged 50 or older with Graves' ophthalmopathy. The chain joins TRBV5-1 to TRBJ2-1; D may be TRBD1 or TRBD2 (5 bases each). In DNA, the CDR3 is TGCGCCAGCAGCTTGTTTCAGAATTGGGGGACCACTACGAATAAAAATGAGCAGTTCTTC. Its translation: CASSLFQNWGTTTNKNEQFF.